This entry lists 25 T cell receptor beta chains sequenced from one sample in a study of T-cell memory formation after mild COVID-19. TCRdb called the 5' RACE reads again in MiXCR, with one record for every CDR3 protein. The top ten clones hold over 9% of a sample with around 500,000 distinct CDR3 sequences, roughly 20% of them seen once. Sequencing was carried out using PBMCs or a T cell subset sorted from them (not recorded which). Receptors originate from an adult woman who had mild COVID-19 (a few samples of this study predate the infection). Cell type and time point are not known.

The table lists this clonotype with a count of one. DNA for the CDR3: TGTGCCAGCTCACCCTCGTCAGGCACCAATGAGCAGTTCTTC. Protein: CASSPSSGTNEQFF. This sequence joins TRBV18 and TRBJ2-1; D is undetermined. This CDR3 has 14 amino acids. The V and J ends lost 3 bases and 6 bases respectively, with 12 bases between them. Germline V lookup: CDR1 KGHSH, CDR2 LQKENI.

The CDR3 nucleotides are TGCGCCAGCAGCTACAAGACAGGGGGCCACGAGCAGTACTTC. Protein product: CASSYKTGGHEQYF. The J gene is TRBJ2-7, the V gene TRBV4-1; 10 bases map to TRBD1. The CDR3 is 14 residues long. V dropped 5 bases and J dropped 5; count of bases not matched to a gene: 6. CDR1 and CDR2 from the germline V gene are MGHRA and YSYEKL.

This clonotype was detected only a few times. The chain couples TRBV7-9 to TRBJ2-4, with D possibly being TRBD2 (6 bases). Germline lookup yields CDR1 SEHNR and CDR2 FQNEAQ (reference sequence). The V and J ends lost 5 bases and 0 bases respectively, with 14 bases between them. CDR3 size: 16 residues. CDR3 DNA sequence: TGTGCCAGCAGCACCCTTCGGGAGCTAGCCAAAAACATTCAGTACTTC. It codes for CASSTLRELAKNIQYF.

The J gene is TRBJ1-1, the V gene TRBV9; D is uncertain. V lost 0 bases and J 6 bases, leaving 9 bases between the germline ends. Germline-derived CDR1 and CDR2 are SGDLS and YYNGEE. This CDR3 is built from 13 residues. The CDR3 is CASSVVFGAEAFF. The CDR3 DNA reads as TGTGCCAGCAGCGTAGTGTTCGGGGCTGAAGCTTTCTTT.

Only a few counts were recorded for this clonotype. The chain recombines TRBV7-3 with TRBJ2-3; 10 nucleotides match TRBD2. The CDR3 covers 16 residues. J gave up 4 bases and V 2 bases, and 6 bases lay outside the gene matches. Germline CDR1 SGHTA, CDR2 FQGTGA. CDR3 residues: CASSLGLAGVADTQYF. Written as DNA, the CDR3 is TGTGCCAGCAGCTTAGGCCTAGCGGGAGTCGCAGATACGCAGTATTTT.

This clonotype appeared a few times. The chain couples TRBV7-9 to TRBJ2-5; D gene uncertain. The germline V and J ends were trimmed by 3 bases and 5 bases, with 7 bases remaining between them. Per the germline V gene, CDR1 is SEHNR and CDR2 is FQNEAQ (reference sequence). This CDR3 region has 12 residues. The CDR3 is CASSFVEETQYF. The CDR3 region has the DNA TGTGCCAGCAGCTTTGTAGAGGAGACCCAGTACTTC.

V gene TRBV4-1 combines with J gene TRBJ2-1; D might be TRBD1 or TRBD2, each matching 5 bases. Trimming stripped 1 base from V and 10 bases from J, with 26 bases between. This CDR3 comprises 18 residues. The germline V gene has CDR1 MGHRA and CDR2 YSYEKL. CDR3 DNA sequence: TGCGCCAGCAGCCAAGTTCCCCATTCCGGGACCTTCTGGGCCGAGCAGTTCTTC. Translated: CASSQVPHSGTFWAEQFF.

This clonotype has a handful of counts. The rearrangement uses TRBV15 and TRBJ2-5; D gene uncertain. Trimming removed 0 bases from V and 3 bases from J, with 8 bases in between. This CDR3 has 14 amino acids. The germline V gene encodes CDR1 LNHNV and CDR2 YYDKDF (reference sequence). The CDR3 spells CATSRDRVKETQYF. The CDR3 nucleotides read TGTGCCACCAGCAGAGATCGGGTAAAAGAGACCCAGTACTTC.

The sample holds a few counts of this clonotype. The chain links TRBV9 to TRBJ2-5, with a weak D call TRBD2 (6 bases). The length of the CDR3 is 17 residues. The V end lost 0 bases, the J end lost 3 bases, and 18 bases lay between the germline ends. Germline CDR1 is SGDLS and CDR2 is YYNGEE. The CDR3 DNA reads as TGTGCCAGCAGCGTAGCTCTCGGGGGATTAGAAAAAGAGACCCAGTACTTC. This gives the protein CASSVALGGLEKETQYF.

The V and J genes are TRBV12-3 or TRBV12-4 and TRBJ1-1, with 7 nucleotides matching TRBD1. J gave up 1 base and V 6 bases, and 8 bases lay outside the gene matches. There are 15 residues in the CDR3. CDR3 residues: CASSFLGQTNTEAFF. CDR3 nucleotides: TGTGCCAGCAGCTTTTTGGGACAGACGAACACTGAAGCTTTCTTT.

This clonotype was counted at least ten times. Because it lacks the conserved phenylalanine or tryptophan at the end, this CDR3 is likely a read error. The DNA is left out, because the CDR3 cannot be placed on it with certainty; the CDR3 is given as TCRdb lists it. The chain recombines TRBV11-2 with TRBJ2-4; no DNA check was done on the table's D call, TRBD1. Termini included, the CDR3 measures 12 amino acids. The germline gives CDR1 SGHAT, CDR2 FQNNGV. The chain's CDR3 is CASSQMGAGFSV.

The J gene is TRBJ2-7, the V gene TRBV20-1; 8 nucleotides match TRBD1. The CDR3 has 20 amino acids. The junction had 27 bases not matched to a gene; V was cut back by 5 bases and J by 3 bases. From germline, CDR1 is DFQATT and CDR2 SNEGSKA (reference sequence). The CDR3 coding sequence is TGCAGTGCTGAACTCCACGTCAGGACAGGGCGACGCGGGGCCCTCTACGAGCAGTACTTC. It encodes CSAELHVRTGRRGALYEQYF.

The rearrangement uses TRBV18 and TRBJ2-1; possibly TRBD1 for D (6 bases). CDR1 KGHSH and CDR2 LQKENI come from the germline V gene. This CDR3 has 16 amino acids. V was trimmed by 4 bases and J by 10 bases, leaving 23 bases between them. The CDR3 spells CASSQLPGTPGREQFF. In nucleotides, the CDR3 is TGTGCCAGCTCACAACTCCCCGGGACACCAGGAAGAGAGCAGTTCTTC.

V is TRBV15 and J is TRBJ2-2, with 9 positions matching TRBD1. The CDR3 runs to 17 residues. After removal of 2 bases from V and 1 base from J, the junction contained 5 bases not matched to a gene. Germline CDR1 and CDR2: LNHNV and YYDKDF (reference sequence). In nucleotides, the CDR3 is TGTGCCACCAGCAGAAACAGGGGGCAGAGGAACACCGGGGAGCTGTTTTTT. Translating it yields CATSRNRGQRNTGELFF.

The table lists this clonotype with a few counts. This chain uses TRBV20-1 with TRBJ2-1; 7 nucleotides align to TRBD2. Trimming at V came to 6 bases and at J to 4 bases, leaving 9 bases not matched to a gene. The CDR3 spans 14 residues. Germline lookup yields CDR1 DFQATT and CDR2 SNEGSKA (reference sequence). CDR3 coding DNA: TGCAGTGCCCAAGGGAGGGCCTCGTACAATGAGCAGTTCTTC. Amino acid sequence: CSAQGRASYNEQFF.

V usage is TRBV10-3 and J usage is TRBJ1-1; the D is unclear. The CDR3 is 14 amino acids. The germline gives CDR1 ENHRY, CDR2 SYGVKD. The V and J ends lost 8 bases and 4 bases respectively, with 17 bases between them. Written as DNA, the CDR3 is TGTGCCATCCGCGGTCTTACGGGGAGCACTGAAGCTTTCTTT. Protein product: CAIRGLTGSTEAFF.

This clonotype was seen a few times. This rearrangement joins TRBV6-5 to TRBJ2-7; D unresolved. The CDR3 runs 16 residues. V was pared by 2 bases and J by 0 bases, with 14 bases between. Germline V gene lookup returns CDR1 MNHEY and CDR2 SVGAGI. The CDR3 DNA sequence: TGTGCCAGCAGTTACGGGGTCCCCAGCATCTCCTACGAGCAGTACTTC. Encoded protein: CASSYGVPSISYEQYF.

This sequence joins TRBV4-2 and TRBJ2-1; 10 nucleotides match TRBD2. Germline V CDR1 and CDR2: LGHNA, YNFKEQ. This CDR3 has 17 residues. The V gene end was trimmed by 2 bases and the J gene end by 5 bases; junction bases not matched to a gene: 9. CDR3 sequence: CASSQNRAGGPDNEQFF. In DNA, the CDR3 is TGTGCCAGCAGCCAAAACCGAGCGGGGGGGCCAGACAATGAGCAGTTCTTC.

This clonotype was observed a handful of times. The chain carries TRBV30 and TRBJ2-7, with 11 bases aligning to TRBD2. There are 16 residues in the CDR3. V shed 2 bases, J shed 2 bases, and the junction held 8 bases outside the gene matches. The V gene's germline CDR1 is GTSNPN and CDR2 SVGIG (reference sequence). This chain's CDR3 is CAWSRGGTSGTYEQYF. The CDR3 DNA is TGTGCCTGGAGTCGAGGGGGGACTAGCGGAACCTACGAGCAGTACTTC.

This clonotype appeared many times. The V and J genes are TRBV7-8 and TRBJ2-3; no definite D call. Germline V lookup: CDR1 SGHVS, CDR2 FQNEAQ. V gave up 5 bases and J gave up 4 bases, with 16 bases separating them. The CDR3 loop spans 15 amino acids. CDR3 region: CASSPQPPYPDTQYF. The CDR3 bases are TGTGCCAGCAGCCCCCAGCCCCCGTACCCAGATACGCAGTATTTT. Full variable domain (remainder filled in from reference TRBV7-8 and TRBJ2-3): GAGVSQSPRYKVAKRGQDVALRCDPISGHVSLFWYQQALGQGPEFLTYFQNEAQLDKSGLPSDRFFAERPEGSVSTLKIQRTQQEDSAVYLCASSPQPPYPDTQYFGPGTRLTVL.

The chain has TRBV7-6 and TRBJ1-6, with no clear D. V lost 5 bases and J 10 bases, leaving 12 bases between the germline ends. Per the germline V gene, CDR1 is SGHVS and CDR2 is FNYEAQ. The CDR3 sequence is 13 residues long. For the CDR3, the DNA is TGTGCCAGCAGCCCGCGAGCCGGGTCACCCCTCCACTTT. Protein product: CASSPRAGSPLHF.

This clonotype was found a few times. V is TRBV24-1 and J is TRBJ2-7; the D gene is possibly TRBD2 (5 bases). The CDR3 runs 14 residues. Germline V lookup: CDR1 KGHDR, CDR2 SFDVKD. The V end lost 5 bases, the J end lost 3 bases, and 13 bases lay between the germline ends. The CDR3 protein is CATSGKGELYEQYF. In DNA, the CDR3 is TGTGCCACCAGTGGCAAGGGAGAGCTCTACGAGCAGTACTTC.

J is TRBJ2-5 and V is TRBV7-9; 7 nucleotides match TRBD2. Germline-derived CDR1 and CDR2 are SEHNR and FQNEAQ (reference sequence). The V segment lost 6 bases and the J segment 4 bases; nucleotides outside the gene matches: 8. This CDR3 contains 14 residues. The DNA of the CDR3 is TGTGCCAGCAGGCTAGCGGTCCAGGGAGAGACCCAGTACTTC. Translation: CASRLAVQGETQYF. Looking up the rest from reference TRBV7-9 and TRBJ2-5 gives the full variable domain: DTGVSQNPRHKITKRGQNVTFRCDPISEHNRLYWYRQTLGQGPEFLTYFQNEAQLEKSRLLSDRFSAERPKGSFSTLEIQRTEQGDSAMYLCASRLAVQGETQYFGPGTRLLVL.

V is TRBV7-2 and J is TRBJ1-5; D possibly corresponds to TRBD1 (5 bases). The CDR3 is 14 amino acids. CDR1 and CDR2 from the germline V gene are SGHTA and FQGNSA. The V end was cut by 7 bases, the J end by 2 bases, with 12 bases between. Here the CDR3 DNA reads TGTGCCAGCAACTTTGGGGGACGCAATCAGCCCCAGCATTTT. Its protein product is CASNFGGRNQPQHF.

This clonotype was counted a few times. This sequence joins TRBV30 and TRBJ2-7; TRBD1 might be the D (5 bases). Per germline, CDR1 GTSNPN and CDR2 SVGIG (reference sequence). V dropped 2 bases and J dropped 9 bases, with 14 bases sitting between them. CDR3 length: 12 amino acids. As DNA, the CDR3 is TGTGCCTGGAGTAACAGGATCACCCTGCAGTACTTC. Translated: CAWSNRITLQYF.